This T cell receptor beta chain originates from a study of patients and donors after allogeneic stem cell transplantation. The CDR3 runs 15 residues. Per germline, CDR1 SGHAT and CDR2 FQNNGV. In the case of this clonotype: The junction departs from germline at one end; a sequencing error may be responsible.

TCRdb reprocessed the RT-PCR reads via MiXCR and lists one record per CDR3 protein. In the table there are some 880,000 distinct CDR3 sequences, approximately 19% of which are singletons. J is TRBJ2-5 and V is TRBV11-2; TRBD1 matches 8 bases. The sequence was collected from a human donor who was either an allogeneic HSCT recipient or a stem cell or donor lymphocyte infusion donor (not recorded which). It is not recorded whose cells these are; they may come from a transplant donor. Sequencing was performed on blood, either unsorted or a sorted T cell fraction (not recorded which). The CDR3 nucleotides read TGTGCCAGCAGCTTAGGACAGGGGAAACAAGAGACCAAGTACTTC. Amino acids: CASSLGQGKQETKYF.